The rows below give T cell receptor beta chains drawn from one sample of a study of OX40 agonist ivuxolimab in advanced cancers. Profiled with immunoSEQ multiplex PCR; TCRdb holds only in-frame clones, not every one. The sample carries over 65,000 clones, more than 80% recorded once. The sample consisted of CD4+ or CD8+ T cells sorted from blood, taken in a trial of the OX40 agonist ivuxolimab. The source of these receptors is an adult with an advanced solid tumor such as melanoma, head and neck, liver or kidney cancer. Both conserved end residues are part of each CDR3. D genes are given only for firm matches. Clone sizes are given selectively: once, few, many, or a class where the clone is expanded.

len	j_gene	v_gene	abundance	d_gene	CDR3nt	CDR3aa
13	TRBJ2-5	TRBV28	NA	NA	TGTGCCAGCAGTTTATGGCCAGTGGAGACCCAGTACTTC	CASSLWPVETQYF
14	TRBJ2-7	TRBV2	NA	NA	TGTGCCAGCAGTGATCTGAGAGATACCTACGAGCAGTACTTC	CASSDLRDTYEQYF
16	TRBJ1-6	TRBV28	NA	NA	TGTGCCAGCAGGCCCGGCCGCCGGGGGTCAGATTCACCCCTCCACTTT	CASRPGRRGSDSPLHF
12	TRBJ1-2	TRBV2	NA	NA	TGTGCCAGCAATATGGGGGGCTATGGCTACACCTTC	CASNMGGYGYTF
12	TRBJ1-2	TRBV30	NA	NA	TGTGCCTGGAGTAGCCAGGGAGGTGGCTACACCTTC	CAWSSQGGGYTF
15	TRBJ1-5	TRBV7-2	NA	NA	TGTGCCAGCAGCTTATCTGTGGGGCATTATCAGCCCCAGCATTTT	CASSLSVGHYQPQHF
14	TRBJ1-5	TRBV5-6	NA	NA	TGTGCCAGCAGCCAAACAGGGAAGAATCAGCCCCAGCATTTT	CASSQTGKNQPQHF
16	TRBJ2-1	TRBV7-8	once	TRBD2	TGTGCCAGCAGTCCACTCCCGGGACTAGCGGGAGGAGAGCAGTTCTTC	CASSPLPGLAGGEQFF
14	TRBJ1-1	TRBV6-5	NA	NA	TGTGCCAGCAGTCCTGCGGGGCTTATGACTGAAGCTTTCTTT	CASSPAGLMTEAFF
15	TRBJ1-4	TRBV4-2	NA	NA	TGTGCCAGCAGCCAACCGCAGGGTAATAATGAAAAACTGTTTTTT	CASSQPQGNNEKLFF
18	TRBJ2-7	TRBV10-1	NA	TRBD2	TGCGCCAAGCGGGGGCGCCCGGGACTAGCGGGGACACCCTACGAGCAGTACTTC	CAKRGRPGLAGTPYEQYF
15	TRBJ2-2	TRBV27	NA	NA	TGTGCCAGCAGTTTTCTTGTAGGAGGGACCGGGGAGCTGTTTTTT	CASSFLVGGTGELFF
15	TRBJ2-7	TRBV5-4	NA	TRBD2	TGTGCCAGCAGCTTGTTTTGGGGGGGAGACTACGAGCAGTACTTC	CASSLFWGGDYEQYF
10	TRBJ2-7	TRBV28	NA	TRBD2	TGTGCCAGCGGGGGAGGGGAGCAGTACTTC	CASGGGEQYF
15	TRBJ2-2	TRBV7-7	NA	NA	TGTGCCAGCAGCTTACGGGGGCCGAACACCGGGGAGCTGTTTTTT	CASSLRGPNTGELFF
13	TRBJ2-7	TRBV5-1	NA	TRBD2	TGCGCCAGCAGCTTGGGTCGGGAGGACGAGCAGTACTTC	CASSLGREDEQYF
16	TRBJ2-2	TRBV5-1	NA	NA	TGCGCCAGCAGCTTCAACAGGGGGGGTAACACCGGGGAGCTGTTTTTT	CASSFNRGGNTGELFF
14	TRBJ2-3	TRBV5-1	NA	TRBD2	TGCGCCAGCAGGCTAGCGGTGAGCACAGATACGCAGTATTTT	CASRLAVSTDTQYF
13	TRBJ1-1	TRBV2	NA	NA	TGTGCCAGGGGGGCTTCGAGGAATGCTGAAGCTTTCTTT	CARGASRNAEAFF
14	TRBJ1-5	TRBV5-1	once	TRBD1	TGCGCCAGCAGCACCTCCGGGACAGACCAGCCCCAGCATTTT	CASSTSGTDQPQHF
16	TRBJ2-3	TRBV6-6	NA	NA	TGTGCCAGCAGTTACTCTTCCACTCAGGGCACAGATACGCAGTATTTT	CASSYSSTQGTDTQYF
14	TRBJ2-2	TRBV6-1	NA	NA	TGTGCCAGCAGTGAAAGGGGGGGTAATGGGGAGCTGTTTTTT	CASSERGGNGELFF
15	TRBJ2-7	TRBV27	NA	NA	TGTGCCAGCAGTTCCCGGCGGCAGGCGACCTACGAGCAGTACTTC	CASSSRRQATYEQYF
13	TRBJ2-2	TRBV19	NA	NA	TGTGCCAGCAGACAGAAAAACACCGGGGAGCTGTTTTTT	CASRQKNTGELFF
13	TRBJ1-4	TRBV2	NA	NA	TGTGCCAGCAGTGGCCCAACTAATGAAAAACTGTTTTTT	CASSGPTNEKLFF
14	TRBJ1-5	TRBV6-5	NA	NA	TGTGCCAGCAGGGCAGACGGGACTAATCAGCCCCAGCATTTT	CASRADGTNQPQHF
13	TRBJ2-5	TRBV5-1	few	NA	TGCGCCAGCAGCCCGGGTAACCAAGAGACCCAGTACTTC	CASSPGNQETQYF
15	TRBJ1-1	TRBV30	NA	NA	TGTGCCTGGAGTAATGAGAGGGGCGCATCCGCTGAAGCTTTCTTT	CAWSNERGASAEAFF
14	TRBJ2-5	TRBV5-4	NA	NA	TGTGCCAGCAGCCTCTCGACTACGGCAGAGACCCAGTACTTC	CASSLSTTAETQYF